A selection of T cell receptor beta chains follows, all from one sample in a study of blood T cell repertoires in COVID-19. Data came from immunoSEQ multiplex PCR; TCRdb stores just in-frame clones and leaves some out. Here the sample spans 95,000 to 150,000 clones, 80% to 90% being singletons. The source material was peripheral blood. The source of these receptors is a man older than 75 with active or convalescent COVID-19. Both conserved end residues are part of each CDR3. The order of the fields is clone size, D gene, J gene, V gene, CDR3 DNA, CDR3 protein. The D gene is left open where the match is weak. Size values are once, few and many counts, or a class for expanded clones, and some rows have none.

clone size: NA; D gene: NA; J gene: TRBJ1-6; V gene: TRBV2; CDR3 DNA: TGTGCCAGCAGTGAAGCGCATGTCCCATCGGGATCACCCCTCCACTTT; CDR3 protein: CASSEAHVPSGSPLHF
clone size: NA; D gene: TRBD2; J gene: TRBJ2-7; V gene: TRBV7-2; CDR3 DNA: TGTGCCAGCAGCTTCACCCCGGGGGGAACCTACGAGCAGTACTTC; CDR3 protein: CASSFTPGGTYEQYF
clone size: few; D gene: TRBD1; J gene: TRBJ1-6; V gene: TRBV7-2; CDR3 DNA: TGTGCCAGCAGCCATGACAGGGCCTTTAATAATTCACCCCTCCACTTT; CDR3 protein: CASSHDRAFNNSPLHF
clone size: NA; D gene: NA; J gene: TRBJ2-6; V gene: TRBV29-1; CDR3 DNA: TGCAGCGTTGGTGGGCTCGGGGCTGGGGCCAACGTCCTGACTTTC; CDR3 protein: CSVGGLGAGANVLTF
clone size: NA; D gene: TRBD1; J gene: TRBJ2-7; V gene: TRBV11-1; CDR3 DNA: TGTGCCAGCAGCCCTGGGACAGATTTCTACGAGCAGTACTTC; CDR3 protein: CASSPGTDFYEQYF
clone size: NA; D gene: TRBD2; J gene: TRBJ2-3; V gene: TRBV19; CDR3 DNA: TGTGCCAGTAGAGGAAGCGGGGGTCTAGCGCAGTATTTT; CDR3 protein: CASRGSGGLAQYF
clone size: NA; D gene: NA; J gene: TRBJ1-2; V gene: TRBV6-2/TRBV6-3; CDR3 DNA: TGTGCCAGCAGTTACTCGGACATCCGGGGCTACACCTTC; CDR3 protein: CASSYSDIRGYTF
clone size: NA; D gene: NA; J gene: TRBJ2-5; V gene: TRBV6-2/TRBV6-3; CDR3 DNA: TGTGCCAGCAGTTCCAACCCCCAAATTGGGGAGGTCTCCTTGCGGCAAGAGACCCAGTACTTC; CDR3 protein: CASSSNPQIGEVSLRQETQYF
clone size: NA; D gene: TRBD2; J gene: TRBJ2-5; V gene: TRBV6-5; CDR3 DNA: TGTGCCAGCAGTTACTCGGTAGCGGGAGAGACCCAGTACTTC; CDR3 protein: CASSYSVAGETQYF
clone size: few; D gene: NA; J gene: TRBJ1-2; V gene: TRBV9; CDR3 DNA: TGTGCCAGCAGCGTAGCTAACTCCCCTGACACCTTC; CDR3 protein: CASSVANSPDTF